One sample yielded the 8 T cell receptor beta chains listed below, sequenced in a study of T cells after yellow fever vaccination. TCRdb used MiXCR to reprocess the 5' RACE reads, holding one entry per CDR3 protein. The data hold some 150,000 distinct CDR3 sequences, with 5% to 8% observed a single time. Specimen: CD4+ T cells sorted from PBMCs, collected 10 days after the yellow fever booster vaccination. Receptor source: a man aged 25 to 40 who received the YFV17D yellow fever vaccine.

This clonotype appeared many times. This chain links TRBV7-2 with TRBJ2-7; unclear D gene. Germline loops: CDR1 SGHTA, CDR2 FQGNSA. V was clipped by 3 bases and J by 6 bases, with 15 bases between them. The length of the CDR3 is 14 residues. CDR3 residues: CASSLGLGAPEQYF. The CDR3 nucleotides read TGTGCCAGCAGCTTGGGTCTTGGAGCCCCCGAGCAGTACTTC.

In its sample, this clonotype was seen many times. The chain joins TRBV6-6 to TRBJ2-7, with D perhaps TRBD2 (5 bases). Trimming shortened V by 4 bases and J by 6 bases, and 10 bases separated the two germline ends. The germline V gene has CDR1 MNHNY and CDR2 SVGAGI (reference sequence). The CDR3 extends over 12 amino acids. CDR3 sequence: CASSSGEGEQYF. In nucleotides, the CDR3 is TGTGCCAGCAGTTCCGGGGAAGGCGAGCAGTACTTC.

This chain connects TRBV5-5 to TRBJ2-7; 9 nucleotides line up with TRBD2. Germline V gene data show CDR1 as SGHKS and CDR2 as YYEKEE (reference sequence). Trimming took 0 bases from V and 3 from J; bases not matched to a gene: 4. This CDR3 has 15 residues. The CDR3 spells CASSLAPSGDYEQYF. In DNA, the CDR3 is TGTGCCAGCAGCTTGGCTCCTAGCGGGGACTACGAGCAGTACTTC.

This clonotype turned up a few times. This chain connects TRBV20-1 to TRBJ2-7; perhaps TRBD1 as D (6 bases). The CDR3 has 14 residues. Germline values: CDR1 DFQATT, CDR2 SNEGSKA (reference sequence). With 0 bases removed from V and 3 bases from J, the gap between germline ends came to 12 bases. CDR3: CSARDRDNLYEQYF. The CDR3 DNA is TGCAGTGCTAGAGACCGGGACAACCTCTACGAGCAGTACTTC.

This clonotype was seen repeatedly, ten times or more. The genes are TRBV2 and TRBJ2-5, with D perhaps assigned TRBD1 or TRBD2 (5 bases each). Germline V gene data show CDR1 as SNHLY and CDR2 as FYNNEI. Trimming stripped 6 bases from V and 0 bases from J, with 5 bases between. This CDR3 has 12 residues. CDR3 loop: CASRGDQETQYF. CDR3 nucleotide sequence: TGTGCCAGCAGGGGGGACCAAGAGACCCAGTACTTC.

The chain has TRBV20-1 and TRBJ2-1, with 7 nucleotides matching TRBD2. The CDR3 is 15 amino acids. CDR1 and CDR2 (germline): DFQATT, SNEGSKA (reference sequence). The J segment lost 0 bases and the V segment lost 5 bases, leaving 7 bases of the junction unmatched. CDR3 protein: CSAPRAGVSYNEQFF. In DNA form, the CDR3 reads TGCAGTGCTCCAAGGGCGGGAGTCTCCTACAATGAGCAGTTCTTC.

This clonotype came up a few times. The CDR3 protein is CASSPGTGGGYTF. Here the CDR3 DNA reads TGTGCCAGCAGTCCTGGGACGGGTGGAGGCTACACCTTC. The rearrangement uses TRBV12-3 or TRBV12-4 and TRBJ1-2, with D possibly matching TRBD1 (5 bases). V lost 5 bases, J lost 8 bases, and 15 bases lay in between. The CDR3 consists of 13 residues.

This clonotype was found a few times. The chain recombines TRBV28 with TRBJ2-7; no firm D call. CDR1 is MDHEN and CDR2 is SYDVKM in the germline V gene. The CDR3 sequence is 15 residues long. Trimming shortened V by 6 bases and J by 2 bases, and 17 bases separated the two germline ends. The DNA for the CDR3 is TGTGCCAGCAGCCCTACGCTCTTTAAAACCTACGAGCAGTACTTC. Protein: CASSPTLFKTYEQYF.